This T cell receptor beta chain was documented in a study of OX40 agonist ivuxolimab in advanced cancers. The cohort excluded patients with autoimmune disease history or systemic immunosuppression. Study results and caveats: Averaging showed that CD8+ T cells had more expanded clones than CD4+ did. There was clonal expansion of CD4+ and CD8+ blood T cells by week 6 at 0.1 to 3.0 mg/kg.

Of note for this clone: Its cognate antigen is unknown.

Trimming took 5 bases from V and 2 from J; bases not matched to a gene: 7. Germline V gene lookup returns CDR1 SGHTA and CDR2 FQGTGA. The CDR3 runs to 15 residues. Here immunoSEQ multiplex PCR was the method, and the copy in TCRdb shows in-frame clones only, minus some. The repertoire consists of around 84,000 clones, with around 92% occurring once and the leading ten covering approximately 0.5%. The TCR originated in an adult with an advanced solid tumor such as melanoma, head and neck, liver or kidney cancer. This chain connects TRBV7-3 to TRBJ2-3, with 7 bases identical to TRBD2. The sample was CD4+ or CD8+ T cells sorted from blood, taken in a trial of the OX40 agonist ivuxolimab. CDR3 sequence reads: CASSLREDPTDTQYF. The CDR3 DNA is TGTGCCAGCAGCCTCCGGGAGGACCCCACAGATACGCAGTATTTT. The full variable domain, in which reference TRBV7-3 and TRBJ2-3 provide the parts outside the CDR3, is GAGVSQTPSNKVTEKGKYVELRCDPISGHTALYWYRQSLGQGPEFLIYFQGTGAADDSGLPNDRFFAVRPEGSVSTLKIQRTERGDSAVYLCASSLREDPTDTQYFGPGTRLTVL.